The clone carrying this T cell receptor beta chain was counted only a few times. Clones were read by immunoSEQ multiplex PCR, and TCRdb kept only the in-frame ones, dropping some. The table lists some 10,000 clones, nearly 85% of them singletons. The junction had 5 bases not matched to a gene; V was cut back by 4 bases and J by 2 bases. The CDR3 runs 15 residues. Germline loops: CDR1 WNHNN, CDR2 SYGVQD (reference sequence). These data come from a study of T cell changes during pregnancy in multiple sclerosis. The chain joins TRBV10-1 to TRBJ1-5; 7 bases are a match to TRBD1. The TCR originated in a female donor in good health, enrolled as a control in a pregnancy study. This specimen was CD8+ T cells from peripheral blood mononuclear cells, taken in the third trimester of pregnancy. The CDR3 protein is CASSATGTGNQPQHF. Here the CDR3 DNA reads TGCGCCAGCAGTGCGACCGGGACAGGCAATCAGCCCCAGCATTTT.